This TCR beta chain was sequenced for a study of spatial heterogeneity in lung cancer. This clonotype has at least ten counts. V lost 4 bases and J 3 bases, leaving 7 bases between the germline ends. The CDR3 loop spans 12 amino acids. In germline, CDR1 is MDHEN, CDR2 SYDVKM. Indicated time point: sample taken at primary tumor resection. The authors sequenced whole RNA from tumor, nontumor lung or frozen PBMC without sorting. MiXCR, run by TCRdb on the 5' RACE reads, gives a single entry per CDR3 protein. The sample has tens of thousands of distinct CDR3 sequences; about 9.4% are singletons. Sequences were derived from PBMCs, sampled at surgery. The J gene is TRBJ2-7, the V gene TRBV28; D gene uncertain. The TCR originated in a male donor with early-stage non-small cell lung cancer. As DNA, the CDR3 is TGTGCCAGCAGTTACAGTTTCTACGAGCAGTACTTC. Residues: CASSYSFYEQYF.